This passage covers 2 T cell receptor beta chains from one sample sequenced in a study of shared clonotypes between healthy human individuals. Clones were sequenced by immunoSEQ multiplex PCR, and TCRdb holds only the in-frame ones, with some missing. The sample has about 1 million clones; about 77% are singletons. Sequences were obtained from memory CD4+ T cells sorted from blood. The sample's subset: CD45RA-negative fraction. The origin of the receptors is a man between 18 and 29 years old in good health.

The rearrangement links TRBV10-3 to TRBJ1-1, with D possibly matching TRBD1 (6 bases). Germline V lookup: CDR1 ENHRY, CDR2 SYGVKD. V was trimmed by 2 bases and J by 12 bases, leaving 19 bases between them. The CDR3 covers 14 residues. The CDR3 nucleotides are TGTGCCATCAGTGAGGGGCTCACAGGGTTGAGTACTTTCTTT. This gives the protein CAISEGLTGLSTFF.

The chain joins TRBV9 to TRBJ1-1; 7 bases are a match to TRBD1. The ends lost 3 bases at V and 4 bases at J; junction bases unmatched: 9. Per the germline V gene, CDR1 is SGDLS and CDR2 is YYNGEE. The CDR3 has 15 residues. This chain's CDR3 is CASSARGGWGTEAFF. CDR3 sequence (DNA): TGTGCCAGCAGCGCCAGAGGGGGCTGGGGCACTGAAGCTTTCTTT.